This is a list of T cell receptor beta chains from one sample in a study of cytomegalovirus exposure and HLA in healthy donors. Repertoires were generated with immunoSEQ multiplex PCR, while TCRdb's copy carries only in-frame clones and drops some. The sample records some 170,000 clones, 82% being singletons. Sequenced sample: PBMCs. The receptors shown here come from a man aged 45-65 years in good health and CMV-seropositive. CDR3s include the opening cysteine and the closing phenylalanine or tryptophan. The D gene is left open where the match is weak. Size tells how often a clone was seen (once, few, many) or the class of an expanded clone, and some rows leave it out.

j_call	v_call	d_call	clone_size	cdr3_nt	cdr3_aa
TRBJ2-5	TRBV5-4	NA	NA	TGTGCCAGCAGCTTGGTAGGGGGAGTGCAAGAGGCCCAGTACTTC	CASSLVGGVQEAQYF
TRBJ2-2	TRBV4-3	NA	NA	TGCGCCAGCAGCCAAGATTTGCCAGGGGTGGACACCGGGGAGCTGTTTTTT	CASSQDLPGVDTGELFF
TRBJ1-6	TRBV7-9	TRBD1	few	TGTTCCAGCAGCCCCGAGACAGGGGGATTCAATTCACCCCTCCACTTT	CSSSPETGGFNSPLHF
TRBJ2-5	TRBV25-1	TRBD2	few	TGTGCCAGCAGTGAACTGGGACTAGCGGGAGTTGGGACCCAGTACTTC	CASSELGLAGVGTQYF
TRBJ1-5	TRBV19	NA	NA	TGTGCCAGTAGCCGCTCCGGGATCAATCAGCCCCAGCATTTT	CASSRSGINQPQHF
TRBJ1-4	TRBV10-3	NA	NA	TGTGCCATCAGTGACTCCATATCGGGTAATGAAAAACTGTTTTTT	CAISDSISGNEKLFF
TRBJ2-7	TRBV5-1	TRBD2	NA	TGCGCCAGCAGCTTGGTCGGGAGGGTTTACGAGCAGTACTTC	CASSLVGRVYEQYF
TRBJ1-1	TRBV19	TRBD1	NA	TGTGCCAGTAGTTGGACAGGCCTCAACACTGAAGCTTTCTTT	CASSWTGLNTEAFF
TRBJ2-1	TRBV5-6	TRBD2	few	TGTGCCAGCAGCTTGGGACTAGCGGGTGGAAATGAGCAGTTCTTC	CASSLGLAGGNEQFF
TRBJ2-1	TRBV28	TRBD2	NA	TGTGCCAGCCGATTAGGGGGACTAGCCATATACAATGAGCAGTTCTTC	CASRLGGLAIYNEQFF
TRBJ2-6	TRBV7-9	TRBD2	NA	TGTGCCAGCAGCCCGCGGGGGTCTGGGGCCAACGTCCTGACTTTC	CASSPRGSGANVLTF
TRBJ2-1	TRBV18	TRBD1	NA	TGTGCCAGCTCACCAGGGACAGGGCGGGATGAGCAGTTCTTC	CASSPGTGRDEQFF
TRBJ2-1	TRBV6-5	TRBD2	NA	TGTGCCAGCAGTGCTGGGGAGGGCCCCAATGAGCAGTTCTTC	CASSAGEGPNEQFF
TRBJ1-4	TRBV4-1	NA	NA	TGCGCCAGCAGCCTATCCGGGAGTGTGGGTACTAATGAAAAACTGTTTTTT	CASSLSGSVGTNEKLFF
TRBJ2-6	TRBV6-6	NA	NA	TGTGCCAGCAGCCCTACCGTCGGGGCCAACGTCCTGACTTTC	CASSPTVGANVLTF
TRBJ2-7	TRBV5-1	NA	NA	TGCGCCAGCAGCTTCCAGGGCTACGAGCAGTACTTC	CASSFQGYEQYF
TRBJ1-5	TRBV5-1	NA	NA	TGCGCCAGCAGCTTGGGGTGGCAGTCCAATCAGCCCCAGCATTTT	CASSLGWQSNQPQHF
TRBJ1-2	TRBV19	NA	NA	TGTGCCAGTACTCACAACGGGGAAGCCCAGGGCTACACCTTC	CASTHNGEAQGYTF
TRBJ2-7	TRBV7-9	TRBD1	NA	TGTGCCAGCAGCTCGAAGACAGGGGCCTACGAGCAGTACTTC	CASSSKTGAYEQYF